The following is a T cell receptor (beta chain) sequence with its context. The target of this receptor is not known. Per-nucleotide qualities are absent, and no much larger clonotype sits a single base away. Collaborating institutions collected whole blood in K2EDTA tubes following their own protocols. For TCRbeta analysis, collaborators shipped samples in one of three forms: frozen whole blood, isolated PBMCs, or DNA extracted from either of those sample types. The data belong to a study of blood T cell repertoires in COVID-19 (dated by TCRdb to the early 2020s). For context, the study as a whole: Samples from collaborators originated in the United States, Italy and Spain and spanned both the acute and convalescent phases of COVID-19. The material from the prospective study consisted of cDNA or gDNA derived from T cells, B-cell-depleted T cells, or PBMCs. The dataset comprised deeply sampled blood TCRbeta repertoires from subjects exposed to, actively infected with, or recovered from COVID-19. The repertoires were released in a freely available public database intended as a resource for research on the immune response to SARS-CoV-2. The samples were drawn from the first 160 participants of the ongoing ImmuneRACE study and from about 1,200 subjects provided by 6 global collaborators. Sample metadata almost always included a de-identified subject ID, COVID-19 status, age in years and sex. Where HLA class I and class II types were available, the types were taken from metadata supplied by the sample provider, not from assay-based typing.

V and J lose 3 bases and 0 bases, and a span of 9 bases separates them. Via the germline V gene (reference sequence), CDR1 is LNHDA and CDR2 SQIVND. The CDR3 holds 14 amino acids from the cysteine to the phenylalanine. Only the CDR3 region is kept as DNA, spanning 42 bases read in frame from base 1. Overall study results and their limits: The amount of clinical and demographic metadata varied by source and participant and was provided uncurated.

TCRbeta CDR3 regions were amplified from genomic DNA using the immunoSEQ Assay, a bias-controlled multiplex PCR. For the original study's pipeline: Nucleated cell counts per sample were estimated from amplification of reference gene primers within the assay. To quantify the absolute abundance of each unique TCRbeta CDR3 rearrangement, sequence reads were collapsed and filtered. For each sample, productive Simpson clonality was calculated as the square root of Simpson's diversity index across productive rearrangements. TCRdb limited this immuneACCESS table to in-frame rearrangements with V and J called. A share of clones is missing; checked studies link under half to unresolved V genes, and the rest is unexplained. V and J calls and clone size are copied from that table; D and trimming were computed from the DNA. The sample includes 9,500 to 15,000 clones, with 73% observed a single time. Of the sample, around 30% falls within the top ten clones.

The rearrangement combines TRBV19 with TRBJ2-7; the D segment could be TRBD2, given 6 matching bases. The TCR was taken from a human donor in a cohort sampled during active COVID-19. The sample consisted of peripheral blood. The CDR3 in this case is CASSIAGGSYEQYF. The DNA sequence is TGTGCCAGTAGTATTGCCGGGGGCTCCTACGAGCAGTACTTC.